One sample yielded the 5 T cell receptor beta chains listed below, sequenced in a study of Graves' ophthalmopathy and Graves' hyperthyroidism. TCR beta CDR3 regions were amplified from RNA transcripts. The workflow started with a first-round RT-PCR run with HTBI primers and then moved on to a second-round multiplex PCR. One entry per CDR3 protein, called by TCRdb with MiXCR from the multiplex PCR reads. This table has approximately 480,000 distinct CDR3 sequences, around 15% appearing once. The sequenced sample was blood. These receptors were taken from a woman aged 25 to 39 with Graves' ophthalmopathy.

This clonotype showed up many times. The J gene is TRBJ2-5, the V gene TRBV6-2 or TRBV6-3; no firm D call. From germline, CDR1 is MNHEY and CDR2 SVGEGT. Trimming took 1 base from V and 1 from J, leaving 19 bases between them. The CDR3 is made up of 18 amino acids. CDR3 loop: CASSYFRGAGSVQETQYF. As DNA, the CDR3 is TGTGCCAGCAGTTACTTTAGAGGAGCAGGAAGCGTCCAAGAGACCCAGTACTTC.

This clonotype was seen many times. This rearrangement joins TRBV19 to TRBJ1-2; 9 bases agree with TRBD1. Losses at the gene ends were 4 bases for V and 2 bases for J; bases not matched to a gene: 2. The CDR3 consists of 14 residues. Germline V gene data show CDR1 as LNHDA and CDR2 as SQIVND (reference sequence). CDR3 in DNA: TGTGCCAGTAGTACCGACAGGGGGAACTATGGCTACACCTTC. Translating gives CASSTDRGNYGYTF. Combining the CDR3 with reference TRBV19 and TRBJ1-2 gives the whole variable domain DGGITQSPKYLFRKEGQNVTLSCEQNLNHDAMYWYRQDPGQGLRLIYYSQIVNDFQKGDIAEGYSVSREKKESFPLTVTSAQKNPTAFYLCASSTDRGNYGYTFGSGTRLTVV.

In this sample, this clonotype turned up many times. V is TRBV7-3 and J is TRBJ2-3, with D uncertain. The V and J ends lost 5 bases and 4 bases respectively, with 10 bases between them. CDR3 length equals 13 residues. CDR1 is SGHTA and CDR2 is FQGTGA in the germline V gene. CDR3 loop: CASSKGRADTQYF. The CDR3 DNA sequence: TGTGCCAGCAGCAAAGGACGGGCAGATACGCAGTATTTT. Complete variable domain (other parts from reference TRBV7-3 and TRBJ2-3): GAGVSQTPSNKVTEKGKYVELRCDPISGHTALYWYRQSLGQGPEFLIYFQGTGAADDSGLPNDRFFAVRPEGSVSTLKIQRTERGDSAVYLCASSKGRADTQYFGPGTRLTVL.

The sample holds many counts of this clonotype. The chain joins TRBV10-3 to TRBJ2-5; D is perhaps TRBD1 (5 bases). In germline, CDR1 is ENHRY, CDR2 SYGVKD. The CDR3 totals 14 residues. Trimming took 0 bases from V and 5 from J, leaving 10 bases between them. The CDR3 nucleotides read TGTGCCATCAGTGAGTCGACAGTTCCGGAGACCCAGTACTTC. It yields the protein CAISESTVPETQYF.

The chain joins TRBV5-1 to TRBJ2-7; 8 bases match TRBD2. This CDR3 comprises 14 residues. Germline assignment: CDR1 SGHRS and CDR2 YFSETQ. J lost 6 bases, V lost 4 bases, and 9 bases had no gene match. The CDR3 sequence: CASSGASGGIEQYF. The CDR3 DNA sequence: TGCGCCAGCAGCGGTGCTTCGGGAGGGATCGAGCAGTACTTC. Using reference TRBV5-1 and TRBJ2-7 for the parts outside the CDR3, the full variable domain is KAGVTQTPRYLIKTRGQQVTLSCSPISGHRSVSWYQQTPGQGLQFLFEYFSETQRNKGNFPGRFSGRQFSNSRSEMNVSTLELGDSALYLCASSGASGGIEQYFGPGTRLTVT.